This TCR beta chain comes out of a study of cytomegalovirus exposure and HLA in healthy donors. A note on this clone: Its antigen is unknown.

Study-wide points: Highly shared sequence variants in one cluster were likely a sequencing artifact. Earlier analysis yielded a pattern in which most TCR beta V segments were productive about 90% or about 30% of the time.

PCR involved 60 Vbeta and 13 Jbeta primers. Profiling relied on immunoSEQ multiplex PCR, and the TCRdb table lists in-frame clones only, not all of them. The sample shows 150,000 to 170,000 clones, approximately 80% of them seen only once. CDR1 and CDR2 from the germline V gene are MDHEN and SYDVKM. Trimming took 8 bases from V and 0 from J, leaving 14 bases between them. CDR3 size: 14 residues. Sequencing was carried out using PBMCs. The clonotype comes from a woman aged 40 to 50 in good health and CMV-seronegative. This chain uses TRBV28 with TRBJ2-7, with D maybe TRBD2 (6 bases). The CDR3 DNA is TGTGCCAGCTTTGGGGGGTCACTCTCCTACGAGCAGTACTTC. As protein: CASFGGSLSYEQYF.